This T cell receptor beta chain was retrieved from a study of OX40 agonist ivuxolimab in advanced cancers. Study context: Every patient in dose escalation had hepatocellular carcinoma, melanoma, renal cell or head and neck cancer. Allowance was made for prior anti-PD-1, anti-PD-L1 or anti-CTLA-4 therapy, and around 41% had some.

With baseline, cycle 4 day 1, and cycle 7 day 1 as timepoints, blood was sampled. Germline CDR1 reads KGHSH; CDR2 reads LQKENI. The CDR3 consists of 13 residues. Trimming stripped 3 bases from V and 7 bases from J, with 7 bases between. TCRdb keeps only in-frame clones here, not all; method: immunoSEQ multiplex PCR. There are 75,000 to 95,000 clones in the sample; approximately 85% occur only once, and approximately 0.22% lies in the top ten. General study results and limits: CD8+ T cells (on average) carried more expanded clones than CD4+ T cells.

Concerning this clone itself: Antigen unknown.

V and J are TRBV18 and TRBJ1-6, with D unresolved. The sequence came from an adult with an advanced solid tumor such as melanoma, head and neck, liver or kidney cancer. Sequences were derived from CD4+ or CD8+ T cells sorted from blood, sampled in a trial of the OX40 agonist ivuxolimab. This CDR3 is CASSPDPNSPLHF. The CDR3 nucleotides read TGTGCCAGCTCACCGGATCCAAATTCACCCCTCCACTTT.